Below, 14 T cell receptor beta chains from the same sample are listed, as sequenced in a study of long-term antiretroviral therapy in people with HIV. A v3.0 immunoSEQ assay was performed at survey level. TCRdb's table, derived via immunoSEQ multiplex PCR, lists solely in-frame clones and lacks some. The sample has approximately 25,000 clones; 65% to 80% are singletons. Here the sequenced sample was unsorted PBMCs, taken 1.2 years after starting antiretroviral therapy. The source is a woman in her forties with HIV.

The chain's CDR3 is CASSYSPQGVSGYTF. The CDR3 region has the DNA TGTGCCAGCAGTTACTCGCCGCAGGGGGTGAGTGGCTACACCTTC. The chain joins TRBV6-5 to TRBJ1-2, with 7 bases that match TRBD1. The CDR3 covers 15 residues. Germline CDR1 MNHEY, CDR2 SVGAGI. J lost 7 bases, V lost 0 bases, and 8 bases had no gene match.

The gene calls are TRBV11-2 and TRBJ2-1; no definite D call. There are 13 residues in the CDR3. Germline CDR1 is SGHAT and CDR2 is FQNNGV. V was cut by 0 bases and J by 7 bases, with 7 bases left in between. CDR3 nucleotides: TGTGCCAGCAGCTTAGATATCGGGAATGAGCAGTTCTTC. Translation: CASSLDIGNEQFF.

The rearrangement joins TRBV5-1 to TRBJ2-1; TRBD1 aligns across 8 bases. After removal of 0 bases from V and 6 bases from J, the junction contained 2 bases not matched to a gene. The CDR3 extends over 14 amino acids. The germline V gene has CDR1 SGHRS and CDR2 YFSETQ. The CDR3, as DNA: TGCGCCAGCAGCTTGGGACAGGGGCTCAATGAGCAGTTCTTC. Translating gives CASSLGQGLNEQFF. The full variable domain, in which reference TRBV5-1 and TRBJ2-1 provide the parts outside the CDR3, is KAGVTQTPRYLIKTRGQQVTLSCSPISGHRSVSWYQQTPGQGLQFLFEYFSETQRNKGNFPGRFSGRQFSNSRSEMNVSTLELGDSALYLCASSLGQGLNEQFFGPGTRLTVL.

This CDR3 is CASSDLGLNTEAFF. CDR3 nucleotide sequence: TGTGCCAGCAGTGACTTAGGGCTGAACACTGAAGCTTTCTTT. This rearrangement joins TRBV2 to TRBJ1-1; D remains ambiguous. The V end lost 3 bases, the J end lost 0 bases, and 8 bases lay between the germline ends. CDR3 length: 14 residues. Per germline, CDR1 SNHLY and CDR2 FYNNEI.

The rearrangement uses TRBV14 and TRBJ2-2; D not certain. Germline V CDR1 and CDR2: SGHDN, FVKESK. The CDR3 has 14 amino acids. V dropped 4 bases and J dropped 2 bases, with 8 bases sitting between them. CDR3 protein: CASSPTPNTGELFF. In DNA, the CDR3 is TGTGCCAGCAGCCCGACACCCAACACCGGGGAGCTGTTTTTT.

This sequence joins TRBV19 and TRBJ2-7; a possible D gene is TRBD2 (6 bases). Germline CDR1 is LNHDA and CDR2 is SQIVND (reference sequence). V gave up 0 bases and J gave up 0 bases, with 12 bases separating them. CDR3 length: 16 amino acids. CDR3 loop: CASSIDLPGGSYEQYF. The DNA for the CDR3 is TGTGCCAGTAGTATAGACCTGCCCGGGGGCTCCTACGAGCAGTACTTC.

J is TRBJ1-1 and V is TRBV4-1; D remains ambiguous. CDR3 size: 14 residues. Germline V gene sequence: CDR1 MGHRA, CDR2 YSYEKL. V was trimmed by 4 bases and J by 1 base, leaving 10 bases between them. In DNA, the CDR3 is TGCGCCAGCAGCCGCGTCGACACGAACACTGAAGCTTTCTTT. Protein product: CASSRVDTNTEAFF.

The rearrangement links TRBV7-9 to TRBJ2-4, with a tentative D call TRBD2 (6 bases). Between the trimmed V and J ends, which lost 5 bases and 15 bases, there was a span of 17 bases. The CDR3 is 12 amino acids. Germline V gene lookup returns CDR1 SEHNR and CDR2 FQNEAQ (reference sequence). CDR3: CASSQIGGEMYF. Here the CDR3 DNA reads TGTGCCAGCAGCCAGATAGGAGGGGAGATGTACTTC.

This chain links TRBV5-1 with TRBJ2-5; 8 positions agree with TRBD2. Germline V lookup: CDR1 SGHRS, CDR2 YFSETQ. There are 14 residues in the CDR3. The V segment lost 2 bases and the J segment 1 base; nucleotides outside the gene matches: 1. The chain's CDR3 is CASSLGTSQETQYF. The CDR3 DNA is TGCGCCAGCAGCTTAGGGACTAGCCAAGAGACCCAGTACTTC.

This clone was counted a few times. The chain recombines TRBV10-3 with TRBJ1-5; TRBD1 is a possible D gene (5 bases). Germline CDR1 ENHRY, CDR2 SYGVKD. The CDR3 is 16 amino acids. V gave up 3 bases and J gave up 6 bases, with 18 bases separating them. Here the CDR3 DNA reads TGTGCCATCAGTGATCAGGGACCGCGGTCGGGTCAGCCCCAGCATTTT. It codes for CAISDQGPRSGQPQHF.

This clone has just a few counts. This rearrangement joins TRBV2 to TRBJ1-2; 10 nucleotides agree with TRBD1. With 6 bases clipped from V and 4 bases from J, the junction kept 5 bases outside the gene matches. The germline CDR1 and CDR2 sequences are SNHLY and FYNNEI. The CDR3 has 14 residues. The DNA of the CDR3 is TGTGCCAGCAGGGAGACAGGGGGCGGCTATGGCTACACCTTC. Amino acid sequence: CASRETGGGYGYTF.

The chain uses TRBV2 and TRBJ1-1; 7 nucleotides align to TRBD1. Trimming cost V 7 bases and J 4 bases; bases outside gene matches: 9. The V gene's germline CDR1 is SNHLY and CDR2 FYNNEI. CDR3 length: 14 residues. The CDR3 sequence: CASKFETGFTEAFF. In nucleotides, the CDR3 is TGTGCCAGCAAGTTCGAGACAGGGTTCACTGAAGCTTTCTTT.

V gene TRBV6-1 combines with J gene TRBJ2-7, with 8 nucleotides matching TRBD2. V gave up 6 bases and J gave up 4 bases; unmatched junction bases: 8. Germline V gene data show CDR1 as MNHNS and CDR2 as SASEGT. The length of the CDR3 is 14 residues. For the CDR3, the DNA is TGTGCCAGCAGCGGTAGCGGGACAATTTACGAGCAGTACTTC. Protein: CASSGSGTIYEQYF.

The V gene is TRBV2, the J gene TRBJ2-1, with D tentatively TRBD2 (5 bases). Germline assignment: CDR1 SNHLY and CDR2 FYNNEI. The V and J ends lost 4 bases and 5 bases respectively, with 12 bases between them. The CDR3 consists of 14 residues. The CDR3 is CASSGRSYDNEQFF. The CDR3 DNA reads TGTGCCAGCAGTGGGAGGAGCTACGACAATGAGCAGTTCTTC.